Listed below are T cell receptor beta chains from one sample, sequenced in a study of blood T cell repertoires in COVID-19. Only in-frame clones appear in the TCRdb table, and some are missing; sequencing was by immunoSEQ multiplex PCR. The sample holds fewer than 200,000 clones; about 85% are singletons and the top ten take approximately 1.2%. Sequencing was done on a sample of peripheral blood. These receptor sequences come from a man in his 60s who had recovered from COVID-19. Each CDR3 is given with its conserved first and last residue. A D gene is named only where the DNA matches it firmly. The listing skips clone size in some rows; elsewhere it reads once, few, many or a size class.

v_gene	d_gene	abundance	j_gene	CDR3aa	CDR3nt
TRBV7-3	TRBD1	-	TRBJ2-2	CASSLEQGFSGELFF	TGTGCCAGCAGCCTAGAACAGGGGTTCTCCGGGGAGCTGTTTTTT
TRBV3-1/TRBV3-2	-	-	TRBJ1-2	CASSQDLVGREDGYTF	TGTGCCAGCAGCCAAGATCTTGTTGGCAGGGAGGATGGCTACACCTTC
TRBV6-4	-	-	TRBJ2-2	CASSDPPGLHPTHTGELFF	TGTGCCAGCAGTGACCCACCGGGACTCCATCCCACCCACACCGGGGAGCTGTTTTTT
TRBV30	-	-	TRBJ2-2	CAWSRGNTGELFF	TGTGCCTGGAGCCGAGGTAACACCGGGGAGCTGTTTTTT
TRBV14	TRBD2	-	TRBJ2-3	CASSQEAGGDTDTQYF	TGTGCCAGCAGCCAAGAAGCGGGGGGGGACACAGATACGCAGTATTTT
TRBV7-2	TRBD1	-	TRBJ2-1	CASSTPGQGMVRQFF	TGTGCCAGCAGCACACCGGGACAGGGGATGGTGAGGCAGTTCTTC
TRBV4-2	TRBD2	-	TRBJ2-3	CASSPSNSGGEDTQYF	TGTGCCAGCAGTCCCTCGAATAGCGGGGGGGAAGATACGCAGTATTTT
TRBV7-2	TRBD2	once	TRBJ2-1	CASSSKRGVYNEQFF	TGTGCCAGCAGCTCAAAGCGGGGGGTCTACAATGAGCAGTTCTTC
TRBV9	-	-	TRBJ1-1	CASSAQQGSNTEAFF	TGTGCCAGCAGCGCCCAACAGGGATCGAACACTGAAGCTTTCTTT
TRBV18	-	-	TRBJ1-5	CASSPQGWDQPQHF	TGTGCCAGCTCACCACAGGGGTGGGATCAGCCCCAGCATTTT
TRBV5-4	-	-	TRBJ2-7	CASTLQESYEQYF	TGTGCCAGCACTTTACAGGAATCCTACGAGCAGTACTTC
TRBV19	TRBD1	-	TRBJ1-5	CASRSIWDRAGNQPQHF	TGTGCCAGTAGAAGCATCTGGGACAGGGCGGGCAATCAGCCCCAGCATTTT
TRBV13	-	-	TRBJ1-2	CASSPEGRNYGYTF	TGTGCCAGCAGCCCCGAGGGTCGAAACTATGGCTACACCTTC
TRBV29-1	-	-	TRBJ1-4	CSVGGRANEKLFF	TGCAGCGTTGGGGGCCGGGCTAATGAAAAACTGTTTTTT
TRBV7-2	TRBD1	-	TRBJ1-2	CASSLYRGTYGYTF	TGTGCCAGCAGCTTATACAGGGGGACGTATGGCTACACCTTC
TRBV2	-	-	TRBJ1-2	CASSEGYYGYTF	TGTGCCAGCAGTGAGGGCTACTATGGCTACACCTTC
TRBV11-2	-	-	TRBJ2-7	CASSLERTAYEQYF	TGTGCCAGCAGCTTAGAGCGGACAGCCTACGAGCAGTACTTC
TRBV29-1	-	-	TRBJ1-2	CSVYMGLGYGYTF	TGCAGCGTTTATATGGGACTCGGTTATGGCTACACCTTC
TRBV4-1	TRBD2	-	TRBJ2-3	CASSHGALAGDTSTDTQYF	TGCGCCAGCAGCCATGGGGCGCTAGCGGGGGACACTAGCACAGATACGCAGTATTTT
TRBV27	-	-	TRBJ1-6	CASSLESSYNSPLHF	TGTGCCAGCAGCTTAGAGAGCTCCTATAATTCACCCCTCCACTTT
TRBV28	-	-	TRBJ2-7	CAITKDRRDEQYF	TGTGCCATCACGAAGGACAGAAGGGACGAGCAGTACTTC
TRBV20-1	-	-	TRBJ2-3	CSASIGAGADTQYF	TGCAGTGCTAGTATAGGAGCGGGTGCAGATACGCAGTATTTT
TRBV11-2	TRBD2	-	TRBJ2-5	CASSYSGQETQYF	TGTGCCAGCAGCTATAGCGGGCAAGAGACCCAGTACTTC
TRBV4-1	-	-	TRBJ2-2	CASSQSTQNTGELFF	TGCGCCAGCAGCCAATCCACACAGAACACCGGGGAGCTGTTTTTT
TRBV6-5	-	few	TRBJ2-3	CASEKEGEADTQYF	TGTGCCAGTGAGAAGGAGGGTGAGGCAGATACGCAGTATTTT
TRBV7-9	-	-	TRBJ1-5	CASSYAEQPQHF	TGTGCCAGCAGCTATGCAGAACAGCCCCAGCATTTT
TRBV6-5	-	-	TRBJ1-1	CASSSPGQYNTEAFF	TGTGCCAGCAGTTCCCCGGGACAATATAACACTGAAGCTTTCTTT
TRBV7-9	TRBD1	once	TRBJ1-3	CASSSRTGTGNTIYF	TGTGCCAGCAGCTCGAGGACAGGGACCGGAAACACCATATATTTT
TRBV3-1/TRBV3-2	-	-	TRBJ2-2	CASSQVVEDDGTQNTGELFF	TGTGCCAGCAGCCAAGTCGTTGAGGATGATGGGACACAAAACACCGGGGAGCTGTTTTTT
TRBV3-1/TRBV3-2	TRBD1	few	TRBJ1-1	CASSQGRGAFF	TGTGCCAGCAGCCAGGGCAGGGGGGCTTTCTTT